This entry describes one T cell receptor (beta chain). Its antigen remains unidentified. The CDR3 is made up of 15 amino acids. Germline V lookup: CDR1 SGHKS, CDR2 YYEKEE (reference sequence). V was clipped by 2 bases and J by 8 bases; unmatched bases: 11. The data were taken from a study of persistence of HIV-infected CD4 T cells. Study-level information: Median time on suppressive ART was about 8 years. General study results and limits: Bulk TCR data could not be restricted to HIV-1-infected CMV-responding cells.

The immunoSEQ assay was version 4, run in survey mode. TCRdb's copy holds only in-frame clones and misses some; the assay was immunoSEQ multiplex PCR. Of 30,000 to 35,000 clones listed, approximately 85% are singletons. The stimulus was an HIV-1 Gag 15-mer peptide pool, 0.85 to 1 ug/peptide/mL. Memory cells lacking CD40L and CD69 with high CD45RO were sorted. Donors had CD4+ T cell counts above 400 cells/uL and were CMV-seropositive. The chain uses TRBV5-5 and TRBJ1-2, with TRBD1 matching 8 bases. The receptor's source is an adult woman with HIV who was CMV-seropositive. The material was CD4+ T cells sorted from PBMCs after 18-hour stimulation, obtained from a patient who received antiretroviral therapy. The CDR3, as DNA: TGTGCCAGCAGCTTAACTGCGACAGGGGTATACGGCTACACCTTC. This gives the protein CASSLTATGVYGYTF. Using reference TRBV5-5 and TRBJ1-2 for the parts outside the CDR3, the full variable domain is DAGVTQSPTHLIKTRGQQVTLRCSPISGHKSVSWYQQVLGQGPQFIFQYYEKEERGRGNFPDRFSARQFPNYSSELNVNALLLGDSALYLCASSLTATGVYGYTFGSGTRLTVV.